The 19 T cell receptor beta chains given below trace back to one sample, sequenced in a study of regulatory T cells in long-lasting Graves disease. The time point was: newly diagnosed GD, antithyroid drugs for less than 3 months. Preparation of the TCR library used RNA extracted from PBMCs. Libraries of TCR beta came from iRepertoire HTBI primers plus Arm-PCR of CDR3 regions. TCRdb independently ran MiXCR on the multiplex PCR reads; one entry per CDR3 protein. The sample lists about 530,000 distinct CDR3 sequences, about 16% occurring once. The sample was also linked to a second study, of T cells in Graves' hyperthyroidism and ophthalmopathy.

Source: peripheral blood mononuclear cells (PBMCs), taken at new diagnosis, from a patient treated with antithyroid drugs. The receptors were gathered from a woman aged 40 to 65 with Graves disease.

CDR3 coding DNA: TGTGCCAGCACCCCGTTCATGAACACTGAAGCTTTCTTT. As protein: CASTPFMNTEAFF. J is TRBJ1-1 and V is TRBV6-1; unclear D gene. V lost 7 bases and J 0 bases, leaving 9 bases between the germline ends. Germline V gives CDR1 MNHNS, CDR2 SASEGT. The CDR3 contains 13 residues.

This clonotype was counted at least ten times. The V and J genes are TRBV19 and TRBJ1-1; a weak D match, TRBD1 (5 bases). V shed 3 bases and J shed 4 bases, with 12 bases lying between them. The CDR3 is 14 amino acids. Germline V gives CDR1 LNHDA, CDR2 SQIVND (reference sequence). DNA of the CDR3: TGTGCCAGTAGTATTCGAGCAGGGTCCACTGAAGCTTTCTTT. It encodes CASSIRAGSTEAFF. The whole variable domain, filled in from reference TRBV19 and TRBJ1-1, reads DGGITQSPKYLFRKEGQNVTLSCEQNLNHDAMYWYRQDPGQGLRLIYYSQIVNDFQKGDIAEGYSVSREKKESFPLTVTSAQKNPTAFYLCASSIRAGSTEAFFGQGTRLTVV.

Only a few counts were recorded for this clonotype. The rearrangement links TRBV4-1 to TRBJ2-7; 7 nucleotides match TRBD2. Losses at the gene ends were 2 bases for V and 6 bases for J; bases not matched to a gene: 13. The length of the CDR3 is 16 residues. In germline, CDR1 is MGHRA, CDR2 YSYEKL. The CDR3 sequence is CASSQPKRGKLSEQYF. The CDR3, as DNA: TGCGCCAGCAGCCAACCGAAGCGGGGAAAGCTAAGCGAGCAGTACTTC.

This chain joins TRBV10-1 and TRBJ2-5, with 7 bases aligning to TRBD1. The germline CDR1 and CDR2 sequences are WNHNN and SYGVQD (reference sequence). J was trimmed by 1 base and V by 3 bases; bases with no gene match: 5. The CDR3 sequence is 15 residues long. The DNA of the CDR3 is TGCGCCAGCAGTGAAACCGGGACAGCCCAAGAGACCCAGTACTTC. Its protein is CASSETGTAQETQYF.

The chain links TRBV10-2 to TRBJ2-2, with D possibly called TRBD1 or TRBD2 (5 bases each). The CDR3 contains 15 residues. Deletions cut 6 bases from V and 2 bases from J, with 13 bases between. CDR1 and CDR2 (germline): WSHSY, SAAADI. CDR3 DNA: TGCGCCAGCAGAGATTCCGGGACCAACACCGGGGAGCTGTTTTTT. This codes for CASRDSGTNTGELFF.

This clonotype was seen at least ten times. This sequence joins TRBV2 and TRBJ2-3; TRBD1 is a possible D gene (6 bases). The CDR3 spans 16 residues. Deletions cut 6 bases from V and 5 bases from J, with 21 bases between. Germline-derived CDR1 and CDR2 are SNHLY and FYNNEI. Written as DNA, the CDR3 is TGTGCCAGCAGGAACAGGGTGCGGCGATTTCAAGATACGCAGTATTTT. This codes for CASRNRVRRFQDTQYF.

This clonotype was observed at least ten times. The genes are TRBV11-3 and TRBJ2-3; 7 nucleotides match TRBD2. V shed 5 bases, J shed 2 bases, and the junction held 7 bases outside the gene matches. The length of the CDR3 is 15 residues. Germline V gene sequence: CDR1 SGHNT, CDR2 YENEEA. The chain's CDR3 is CASSRETSSTDTQYF. In DNA form, the CDR3 reads TGTGCCAGCAGCAGAGAGACTAGCTCCACAGATACGCAGTATTTT.

This clonotype showed up many times. J is TRBJ2-1 and V is TRBV2; possible D gene TRBD1, 5 bases. This CDR3 spans 16 amino acids. With 5 bases removed from V and 6 bases from J, the gap between germline ends came to 20 bases. Germline loops: CDR1 SNHLY, CDR2 FYNNEI. The DNA of the CDR3 is TGTGCCAGCAGTTCCCTTCCCACGACAGTCGGCAATGAGCAGTTCTTC. Its translation is CASSSLPTTVGNEQFF.

This rearrangement joins TRBV11-3 to TRBJ2-1, with TRBD2 matching 8 bases. The V segment lost 0 bases and the J segment 1 base; nucleotides outside the gene matches: 5. The CDR3 is 17 amino acids. CDR1 is SGHNT and CDR2 is YENEEA in the germline V gene. CDR3 in DNA: TGTGCCAGCAGCTTAGATCGGGGGGGACTGTCCTACAATGAGCAGTTCTTC. Translated, it gives CASSLDRGGLSYNEQFF.

The chain recombines TRBV4-1 with TRBJ2-3; 7 positions agree with TRBD1. J was trimmed by 11 bases and V by 0 bases; bases with no gene match: 5. The germline V gene encodes CDR1 MGHRA and CDR2 YSYEKL. The CDR3 length is 13 residues. The CDR3 DNA follows: TGCGCCAGCAGCCAAGAGTTACGGGACAGGCAGTATTTT. Amino acids: CASSQELRDRQYF.

As regards this clonotype: A much more abundant neighbour one base away suggests this may be a read error. V and J are TRBV3-1 and TRBJ1-1; weak D call: TRBD1 (5 bases). Germline assignment: CDR1 LGHDT and CDR2 YNNKEL (reference sequence). V shed 6 bases and J shed 9 bases, with 14 bases lying between them. The CDR3 contains 12 residues. The chain's CDR3 is CASRGDGGKAFF. Here the CDR3 DNA reads TGTGCCAGCAGGGGGGACGGGGGGAAAGCTTTCTTT.

This clonotype was counted between two and nine times. The chain joins TRBV12-3 or TRBV12-4 to TRBJ1-2; D not resolved. The CDR3 consists of 16 residues. The V gene lost 1 base and the J gene lost 2 bases, with 14 bases spanning the gap. Here the CDR3 reads CASSLGPSNRNYGYTF. For the CDR3, the DNA is TGTGCCAGCAGTTTAGGGCCCTCTAATCGGAACTATGGCTACACCTTC.

This clonotype appeared many times. The chain employs TRBV20-1 and TRBJ2-5; TRBD1 might be the D (6 bases). Trimming left V 2 bases short and J 4 bases short, with 8 bases between. The CDR3 spans 12 residues. Germline V gene data show CDR1 as DFQATT and CDR2 as SNEGSKA (reference sequence). The CDR3 region has the DNA TGCAGTGCTAGAACAGGGTCAGAGACCCAGTACTTC. Residues: CSARTGSETQYF.

The chain links TRBV5-4 to TRBJ2-7; 9 nucleotides align to TRBD1. This CDR3 has 15 amino acids. Germline CDR1 SGHNT, CDR2 YYREEE (reference sequence). With V trimmed by 5 bases and J by 3 bases, 9 bases remained unmatched. The CDR3: CASSKQDRGHYEQYF. The CDR3 bases are TGTGCCAGCAGTAAGCAGGACAGGGGACACTACGAGCAGTACTTC.

This clonotype was counted many times. The chain combines TRBV7-2 with TRBJ1-5; 7 bases map to TRBD1. Germline V gene sequence: CDR1 SGHTA, CDR2 FQGNSA. V was pared by 3 bases and J by 7 bases, with 6 bases of the junction left unmatched. The CDR3 runs to 14 residues. CDR3 in DNA: TGTGCCAGCAGCTTCGGGACAGTGGACCAGCCCCAGCATTTT. As protein: CASSFGTVDQPQHF.

This clonotype was counted only a few times. This chain links TRBV20-1 with TRBJ1-2, with 8 bases lining up with TRBD1. The CDR3 contains 12 residues. With V trimmed by 0 bases and J by 7 bases, 1 base remained unmatched. Per the germline V gene, CDR1 is DFQATT and CDR2 is SNEGSKA (reference sequence). The CDR3 DNA sequence: TGCAGTGCTAGAGACCAGGGGGCTGGCTACACCTTC. The encoded protein is CSARDQGAGYTF.

The rearrangement joins TRBV5-1 to TRBJ2-1; 8 bases align to TRBD1. The CDR3 has 14 amino acids. Germline V gives CDR1 SGHRS, CDR2 YFSETQ. V shed 2 bases and J 8 bases; nucleotides not matched to a gene: 6. CDR3 DNA: TGCGCCAGCAGCTTAGAATCAGGGGGCGATGAGCAGTTCTTC. It is translated as CASSLESGGDEQFF. The variable domain in full, with the rest retrieved from reference TRBV5-1 and TRBJ2-1, is KAGVTQTPRYLIKTRGQQVTLSCSPISGHRSVSWYQQTPGQGLQFLFEYFSETQRNKGNFPGRFSGRQFSNSRSEMNVSTLELGDSALYLCASSLESGGDEQFFGPGTRLTVL.

This clonotype has ten or more counts. The V gene is TRBV30, the J gene TRBJ1-5; D is perhaps TRBD1 (5 bases). Trimming pared 1 base from V and 2 bases from J, leaving 12 bases between. The CDR3 loop spans 15 amino acids. Germline V lookup: CDR1 GTSNPN, CDR2 SVGIG (reference sequence). The DNA of the CDR3 is TGTGCCTGGAGTGGAGTTGACAGTGGCAATCAGCCCCAGCATTTT. It specifies CAWSGVDSGNQPQHF. Together with reference TRBV30 and TRBJ1-5, the CDR3 gives the full variable domain: SQTIHQWPATLVQPVGSPLSLECTVEGTSNPNLYWYRQAAGRGLQLLFYSVGIGQISSEVPQNLSASRPQDRQFILSSKKLLLSDSGFYLCAWSGVDSGNQPQHFGDGTRLSIL.

This clonotype was detected only a few times. The V gene is TRBV29-1, the J gene TRBJ2-6, with 12 bases matching TRBD1. Germline V gene lookup returns CDR1 SQVTM and CDR2 ANQGSEA. The CDR3 runs to 16 residues. V was pared by 1 base and J by 4 bases, with 2 bases of the junction left unmatched. The CDR3 loop reads CSVEGDRGPGANVLTF. CDR3 in DNA: TGCAGCGTTGAAGGGGACAGGGGGCCGGGGGCCAACGTCCTGACTTTC.